This TCR beta chain was captured by sequencing in a study of shared clonotypes between healthy human individuals. At the level of the study: Donors had three CD4 naive, three CD4 memory, two CD8 naive and one CD8 memory plate apiece. Study outcomes and limitations: The study generally estimated greater richness for naive than memory subsets. Shared clonotypes across all four donors exceeded non-shared ones in generation probability.

This clone was counted a few times. Its target is not known. Several immunoSEQ plates received, in even portions, the genomic DNA of each subset. Sequenced by immunoSEQ multiplex PCR; TCRdb stores in-frame clones only, minus some. The profile shows around 1,100,000 clones, 70% to 80% of them singletons. V dropped 1 base and J dropped 5; count of bases not matched to a gene: 5. The CDR3 sequence is 16 residues long. Germline CDR1 SGHDT, CDR2 YYEEEE. This receptor was identified in a man aged 18 to 30 in good health. Some clones in this sample may be carry-over from other donors' samples. V and J are TRBV5-6 and TRBJ2-1; 11 nucleotides agree with TRBD2. Sequenced: memory CD4+ T cells from PBMCs. Subset described: CD45RA-negative fraction. Written as DNA, the CDR3 is TGTGCCAGCAGCTTGTTCGGGACTAGCGGACACAATGAGCAGTTCTTC. Encoded protein: CASSLFGTSGHNEQFF.